The subject of this entry is one TCR beta chain. As yet, its antigen is unknown. The data stem from a study of CD8 T cells in Susac syndrome. Overall study: The Susac syndrome patients were therapy-naive, on corticosteroids, or on intravenous immunoglobulin alone at blood draw. Study-level results: The TCR sequencing and HLA analysis in the study involved a relatively small number of individuals, as the study acknowledged. Clonal expansion did not appear in Susac syndrome CD4+ T cell repertoires.

Trimming left V 3 bases short and J 5 bases short, with 9 bases between. CDR3 length equals 13 residues. The germline V gene has CDR1 KGHDR and CDR2 SFDVKD. An amount of RNA that ranged from 0.5 to 1 ug was reverse transcribed with random hexamers. A multiplex approach, immunoSEQ multiplex PCR, amplified TCR beta CDR3 across 54 Vbeta and 13 Jbeta. Via MiXCR, TCRdb re-called the immunoSEQ multiplex PCR reads, giving one row per CDR3 protein. The table shows hundreds of thousands of distinct CDR3 sequences, with around 93% occurring only once. V gene TRBV24-1 combines with J gene TRBJ1-2, with D uncertain. The sample consisted of CD4+ T cells from PBMCs. The source is a human donor with Susac syndrome. The CDR3 sequence is CATSDPTGYGYTF. As DNA, the CDR3 is TGTGCCACCAGTGATCCCACGGGGTATGGCTACACCTTC.